What follows describes a single T cell receptor (beta chain). The CDR3 is 14 amino acids. Trimming cost V 4 bases and J 8 bases, with 16 bases left between them. CDR1 is SGHRS, CDR2 YFSETQ, per germline. Libraries were prepared by immunoSEQ multiplex PCR; TCRdb keeps only in-frame clonotypes and omits some of them. The sample carries fewer than 3 million clones, 92% recorded once. This entry comes from a study of shared clonotypes between healthy human individuals. The specimen sequenced was naive CD4+ T cells from PBMCs. As to subset: CD45RA+ positively selected. This receptor was obtained from a man aged 18 to 30 in good health. Some clones in this sample may be carry-over from other donors' samples. The genes are TRBV5-1 and TRBJ2-1; D is tentatively TRBD1 or TRBD2 (5 bases each). The CDR3 here is CASSPPGGRDEQFF. The CDR3 nucleotides are TGCGCCAGCAGCCCCCCTGGGGGTAGGGATGAGCAGTTCTTC.